The clone carrying this TCR beta chain was seen once. As yet, its antigen is unknown. Scientists amplified the TCR beta CDR3 regions from RNA transcripts. HTBI primers served in a first-round RT-PCR, which a second-round multiplex PCR followed. TCRdb re-analysed the multiplex PCR reads in MiXCR, keeping a single row per CDR3 protein. Of 260,000 or so distinct CDR3 sequences in the sample, around 45% were seen once. Germline loops: CDR1 SGHVS, CDR2 FQNEAQ. With V trimmed by 6 bases and J by 2 bases, 9 bases remained unmatched. The CDR3 loop spans 15 amino acids. The data were taken from a study of Graves' ophthalmopathy and Graves' hyperthyroidism. Regarding the study as a whole: A model of 13 signatures distinguished ophthalmopathy from stable hyperthyroidism at approximately 90% sensitivity and roughly 80% specificity. Blood repertoires reportedly contained most expanded thyroid clonotypes above 0.001 frequency.

The chain combines TRBV7-8 with TRBJ2-7; 8 bases are a match to TRBD2. The receptor was derived from an adult man with Graves' ophthalmopathy. The source material was peripheral blood. The CDR3 sequence: CASRPVSGATYEQYF. The CDR3 DNA is TGTGCCAGCAGGCCCGTTAGCGGGGCTACCTACGAGCAGTACTTC. The entire variable domain, with the rest obtained from reference TRBV7-8 and TRBJ2-7, is as follows: GAGVSQSPRYKVAKRGQDVALRCDPISGHVSLFWYQQALGQGPEFLTYFQNEAQLDKSGLPSDRFFAERPEGSVSTLKIQRTQQEDSAVYLCASRPVSGATYEQYFGPGTRLTVT.